This passage covers 19 T cell receptor beta chains from one sample sequenced in a study of shared clonotypes between healthy human individuals. The method was immunoSEQ multiplex PCR; TCRdb's version includes in-frame clones alone and lacks a portion of them. The repertoire includes some 2.1 million clones, about 95% of them detected once, and 0.9% to 1.4% sits in the top ten. Selected positively for CCR7 and CD45RO-negative, naive CD8 cells excluded terminally differentiated effector memory CD45RA+ cells. The sample was naive CD8+ T cells sorted from blood. Source of these receptors: a man younger than 30 in good health.

With respect to this clone: Additional DNA sequences in this sample encode the identical CDR3. The chain combines TRBV27 with TRBJ2-3, with D unclear. CDR3 length: 15 residues. CDR1 is MNHEY and CDR2 is SMNVEV in the germline V gene (reference sequence). V was clipped by 1 base and J by 0 bases, with 8 bases between them. The CDR3 protein is CASSLLGPSTDTQYF. Written as DNA, the CDR3 is TGTGCCAGCAGTTTATTGGGCCCCAGCACAGATACGCAGTATTTT.

The chain is built from TRBV30 and TRBJ2-1, with TRBD2 matching 10 bases. The V segment lost 2 bases and the J segment 7 bases; nucleotides outside the gene matches: 5. The germline V gene encodes CDR1 GTSNPN and CDR2 SVGIG (reference sequence). The CDR3 runs to 14 residues. The CDR3 DNA follows: TGTGCCTGGAGTCCTAGCGGGGGTGGGAATGAGCAGTTCTTC. Translation: CAWSPSGGGNEQFF.

In this sample, this clone turned up once. The gene calls are TRBV6-1 and TRBJ2-7; TRBD1 might be the D (6 bases). With 0 bases removed from V and 5 bases from J, the gap between germline ends came to 17 bases. CDR1 is MNHNS, CDR2 SASEGT, per germline. This CDR3 has 16 residues. The CDR3 region has the DNA TGTGCCAGCAGTGAAGCCTGGACAGTCGGCAACAACGAGCAGTACTTC. As protein: CASSEAWTVGNNEQYF.

This clone was observed a single time. This chain uses TRBV10-2 with TRBJ1-2; D possibly corresponds to TRBD1 (5 bases). This CDR3 comprises 13 residues. V lost 4 bases and J 8 bases, leaving 14 bases between the germline ends. Germline CDR1 reads WSHSY; CDR2 reads SAAADI. The CDR3 sequence is CASSVGGLRGYTF. The DNA of the CDR3 is TGCGCCAGCAGTGTCGGGGGTTTAAGAGGCTACACCTTC.

The V and J genes are TRBV27 and TRBJ1-5; TRBD1 might be the D (6 bases). The CDR3 length is 17 residues. V lost 4 bases, J lost 2 bases, and 18 bases lay in between. From germline, CDR1 is MNHEY and CDR2 SMNVEV (reference sequence). The CDR3 region is CASSYGQPLRGNQPQHF. For the CDR3, the DNA is TGTGCCAGCAGTTATGGACAGCCACTGCGGGGCAATCAGCCCCAGCATTTT.

The J gene is TRBJ2-6, the V gene TRBV2; 7 positions agree with TRBD2. Trimming at V came to 8 bases and at J to 0 bases, leaving 7 bases not matched to a gene. The CDR3 runs to 16 residues. Germline V gene sequence: CDR1 SNHLY, CDR2 FYNNEI. The CDR3, as DNA: TGTGCCAGCGCGGGGGACGGAATCTCTGGGGCCAACGTCCTGACTTTC. It yields the protein CASAGDGISGANVLTF.

J is TRBJ2-2 and V is TRBV2, with 9 bases that match TRBD2. CDR1 and CDR2 from the germline V gene are SNHLY and FYNNEI. V was pared by 9 bases and J by 0 bases, with 8 bases of the junction left unmatched. The CDR3 extends over 16 amino acids. The CDR3 sequence: CASGRASGTNTGELFF. The CDR3 DNA sequence: TGTGCCAGTGGGCGGGCTAGCGGGACGAACACCGGGGAGCTGTTTTTT.

The chain joins TRBV5-6 to TRBJ1-6; 10 bases are a match to TRBD1. In germline, CDR1 is SGHDT, CDR2 YYEEEE. The CDR3 runs to 12 residues. V was pared by 4 bases and J by 19 bases, with 8 bases of the junction left unmatched. As DNA, the CDR3 is TGTGCCAGCAGCCTTCCGGGGACAGGGGTACACTTT. This translates into CASSLPGTGVHF.

The chain links TRBV4-1 to TRBJ2-7; 8 nucleotides line up with TRBD2. The CDR3 runs 16 residues. Trimming at V came to 0 bases and at J to 1 base, leaving 5 bases not matched to a gene. Germline-derived CDR1 and CDR2 are MGHRA and YSYEKL. This chain's CDR3 is CASSQENSGVSYEQYF. The CDR3 nucleotides read TGCGCCAGCAGCCAAGAGAATAGCGGGGTTTCCTACGAGCAGTACTTC.

The V call is TRBV7-8, the J call TRBJ2-7; 7 nucleotides line up with TRBD1. The CDR3 runs 15 residues. V lost 3 bases and J lost 3; bases outside the gene matches: 8. From germline, CDR1 is SGHVS and CDR2 FQNEAQ. The CDR3 is CASSFGTASDYEQYF. In DNA, the CDR3 is TGTGCCAGCAGCTTCGGGACAGCCTCCGACTACGAGCAGTACTTC.

A remark on this clone: The sample holds other DNA sequences that translate to the same CDR3. The chain couples TRBV11-2 to TRBJ2-7, with unresolved D. The CDR3 covers 11 residues. Germline V gene sequence: CDR1 SGHAT, CDR2 FQNNGV. V was shortened by 1 base and J by 6 bases, with 4 bases between the two germline ends. The CDR3, as DNA: TGTGCCAGCAGCTTAGTTGTCGAGCAGTACTTC. Its translation is CASSLVVEQYF.

V usage is TRBV2 and J usage is TRBJ2-5; 7 bases are a match to TRBD1. This CDR3 is built from 16 residues. J was trimmed by 2 bases and V by 5 bases; bases with no gene match: 11. Germline CDR1 reads SNHLY; CDR2 reads FYNNEI. In DNA, the CDR3 is TGTGCCAGCAGTCCAGAGGGGGACAGCCTACAAGAGACCCAGTACTTC. It is translated as CASSPEGDSLQETQYF.

This rearrangement joins TRBV9 to TRBJ2-7; D is ambiguous. The CDR3 consists of 14 residues. Deletions cut 0 bases from V and 0 bases from J, with 7 bases between. The germline gives CDR1 SGDLS, CDR2 YYNGEE. This CDR3 is CASSVEVFSYEQYF. CDR3 sequence (DNA): TGTGCCAGCAGCGTAGAGGTCTTCTCCTACGAGCAGTACTTC.

The V and J genes are TRBV5-1 and TRBJ2-2, with D possibly matching TRBD1 (5 bases). V lost 1 base and J 1 base, leaving 8 bases between the germline ends. Per the germline V gene, CDR1 is SGHRS and CDR2 is YFSETQ. This CDR3 is 15 amino acids long. CDR3: CASSLRGQNTGELFF. The CDR3 DNA sequence: TGCGCCAGCAGCTTGCGAGGACAGAACACCGGGGAGCTGTTTTTT.

V is TRBV10-3 and J is TRBJ2-3; no firm D call. Trimming removed 3 bases at V and 1 base at J, with 8 bases between. CDR3 size: 14 residues. CDR1 and CDR2 from the germline V gene are ENHRY and SYGVKD. The DNA of the CDR3 is TGTGCCATCAGTGATAAAAGTGGCACAGATACGCAGTATTTT. Residues: CAISDKSGTDTQYF.

Comment on this clone: At the DNA level, this CDR3 is encoded by other sequences in the same sample as well. This sequence joins TRBV27 and TRBJ2-7, with D possibly being TRBD2 (7 bases). This CDR3 is built from 15 residues. V was pared by 0 bases and J by 3 bases, with 12 bases between. The germline CDR1 and CDR2 sequences are MNHEY and SMNVEV (reference sequence). The CDR3: CASSLSGGGYYEQYF. The CDR3 nucleotides are TGTGCCAGCAGTTTATCGGGCGGGGGCTACTACGAGCAGTACTTC.

The chain uses TRBV7-8 and TRBJ2-7; a weak D match, TRBD1 (6 bases). The CDR3 extends over 16 amino acids. CDR1 and CDR2 (germline): SGHVS, FQNEAQ. The V and J ends lost 5 bases and 3 bases respectively, with 20 bases between them. For the CDR3, the DNA is TGTGCCAGCAGCCAGGGGACCGTATTCGGGGACTACGAGCAGTACTTC. Protein sequence: CASSQGTVFGDYEQYF.

A remark on this clone: Additional DNA sequences in this sample encode the identical CDR3. V usage is TRBV10-3 and J usage is TRBJ2-5; TRBD1 matches 7 bases. The germline V gene has CDR1 ENHRY and CDR2 SYGVKD. The CDR3 is 11 amino acids. With 8 bases clipped from V and 3 bases from J, the junction kept 0 bases outside the gene matches. The CDR3 loop is CAIGTEETQYF. CDR3 sequence (DNA): TGTGCCATCGGGACAGAAGAGACCCAGTACTTC.

The rearrangement joins TRBV5-4 to TRBJ2-5; no definite D call. The V end lost 2 bases, the J end lost 1 base, and 6 bases lay between the germline ends. The CDR3 runs 13 residues. Germline V gene sequence: CDR1 SGHNT, CDR2 YYREEE (reference sequence). The CDR3 reads CASSFSLQETQYF. The DNA for the CDR3 is TGTGCCAGCAGCTTCTCGCTCCAAGAGACCCAGTACTTC.